This T cell receptor beta chain derives from a study of HIV-infected patients and healthy controls. Germline CDR1 is LNHDA and CDR2 is SQIVND (reference sequence). The CDR3 sequence is 13 residues long. All unsorted peripheral T cells were captured because whole blood was used without fractionation. A roughly 2.5 ml peripheral blood sample was taken for RNA. This clonotype was seen only once. Antigen unknown. A much larger clonotype is one base distant, so this may be a read error. Whole-study findings and limits: HIV-infected patients and controls differed significantly in mean usage of eight alpha and eight beta V genes. Healthy controls carried many MAIT alpha-chain CDR3s, while HIV+ repertoires had few.

Reverse transcription used about 500 ng RNA and constant-region primers for alpha and beta. Separate chain-specific third strand synthesis with multiplexing indices produced the alpha and beta libraries. After a brief PCR adding P5, P7 and a second index, 20 to 25 amplification cycles followed. TCRdb independently ran MiXCR on the 5' RACE reads; one entry per CDR3 protein. The sample records about 15,000 distinct CDR3 sequences, around 6.7% being singletons. The chain uses TRBV19 and TRBJ2-7; D is tentatively TRBD1 or TRBD2 (5 bases each). The TCR sequence derives from an adult in good health. Sequencing was performed on blood. CDR3 DNA: TGTGACAGCAAACGGGGACCGGGGTACGAGCAGTACTTC. Translation: CDSKRGPGYEQYF.